This TCR beta chain appears in the sequencing data of a study of response to subunit inactivated influenza vaccine. Study-wide results and limits: Authors suggested that a seasonal influenza vaccination recruits few new T cells each time.

TCRdb independently ran MiXCR on the RT-PCR reads; one entry per CDR3 protein. Of roughly 570,000 distinct CDR3 sequences in the sample, 10% to 15% are singletons; the top ten hold around 12%. This clonotype came up once. Its matching antigen is unknown. The TCR was taken from a man aged 45 to 65 who received an inactivated influenza vaccine. The specimen was PBMCs from blood, collected 35 to 45 days after vaccination.

Here the CDR3 reads CASSQGQGRYGYTF. The CDR3 coding sequence is TGTGCCAGCAGCCAAGGACAGGGGAGGTATGGCTACACCTTC. The gene calls are TRBV3-1 and TRBJ1-2, with 8 bases identical to TRBD1. The J segment lost 5 bases and the V segment lost 1 base, leaving 3 bases of the junction unmatched. The CDR3 consists of 14 residues. Germline CDR1 and CDR2: LGHDT and YNNKEL (reference sequence).